Sequencing of this T cell receptor beta chain was carried out in a study of T cells in Graves' hyperthyroidism and ophthalmopathy. Germline V gives CDR1 SGHNT, CDR2 YYREEE (reference sequence). V lost 0 bases, J lost 3 bases, and 13 bases lay in between. CDR3 size: 16 residues. From RNA transcripts, TCR beta CDR3 regions were amplified. When the TCR CDR3 underwent first-round RT-PCR, the HTBI primer set was used. TCRdb processed the multiplex PCR reads anew with MiXCR; each CDR3 protein has one entry. The sample has fewer than 700,000 distinct CDR3 sequences; 15% to 20% are singletons. This TCR came from a woman aged 18-30 years with Graves' ophthalmopathy. Sequencing was carried out using blood. The rearrangement links TRBV5-4 to TRBJ2-1; D might be TRBD1 (7 bases). The CDR3 bases are TGTGCCAGCAGCTTGGCAGGGGGAGGCCGCTACAATGAGCAGTTCTTC. It translates to CASSLAGGGRYNEQFF.